This T cell receptor beta chain was obtained from a study of T cell changes during pregnancy in multiple sclerosis. From germline, CDR1 is MDHEN and CDR2 SYDVKM. The CDR3 has 16 amino acids. V dropped 2 bases and J dropped 6; count of bases not matched to a gene: 6. Method: immunoSEQ multiplex PCR; TCRdb's copy keeps in-frame clones and lacks some. The data contain about 64,000 clones, less than 95% of them singletons. The chain joins TRBV28 to TRBJ2-1, with 11 bases that match TRBD2. This TCR was sampled from a female donor in good health, enrolled as a control in a pregnancy study. Sequences were derived from peripheral blood, sampled in the second trimester of pregnancy. The CDR3 is CASSLHLAGGSNEQFF. As DNA, the CDR3 is TGTGCCAGCAGTTTACATCTAGCGGGAGGTAGCAATGAGCAGTTCTTC.